A single sample is the source of the 24 T cell receptor beta chains below, sequenced in a study of cytomegalovirus exposure and HLA in healthy donors. PCR employed 60 Vbeta and 13 Jbeta primers. Here immunoSEQ multiplex PCR was the method, and the copy in TCRdb shows in-frame clones only, minus some. The sample consists of 95,000 to 100,000 clones, 76% of them appearing once. Sequenced input: PBMCs. These receptors came from a middle-aged man in good health and CMV-seronegative.

This rearrangement joins TRBV7-8 to TRBJ2-1; 13 positions match TRBD2. V trimming: 4 bases; J trimming: 10 bases; junction bases outside the gene matches: 10. The CDR3 has 16 residues. Per the germline V gene, CDR1 is SGHVS and CDR2 is FQNEAQ. This CDR3 reads CASSSLTSGGEGEQFF. DNA of the CDR3: TGTGCCAGCAGCTCCCTTACTAGCGGGGGGGAGGGGGAGCAGTTCTTC. Filled out from reference TRBV7-8 and TRBJ2-1, the complete variable domain reads GAGVSQSPRYKVAKRGQDVALRCDPISGHVSLFWYQQALGQGPEFLTYFQNEAQLDKSGLPSDRFFAERPEGSVSTLKIQRTQQEDSAVYLCASSSLTSGGEGEQFFGPGTRLTVL.

This sequence joins TRBV5-1 and TRBJ2-6, with 7 bases identical to TRBD1. Germline CDR1 and CDR2: SGHRS and YFSETQ. The CDR3 spans 16 residues. V lost 4 bases and J lost 0; bases outside the gene matches: 4. CDR3 coding DNA: TGCGCCAGCAGCCCTGGGACAGACTCTGGGGCCAACGTCCTGACTTTC. It codes for CASSPGTDSGANVLTF.

The genes are TRBV6-6 and TRBJ1-3, with no clear D. This CDR3 contains 13 residues. Germline-derived CDR1 and CDR2 are MNHNY and SVGAGI (reference sequence). Between the trimmed V and J ends, which lost 2 bases and 8 bases, there was a span of 10 bases. In DNA, the CDR3 is TGTGCCAGCAGTTACCGCGGGTTGGACACCATATATTTT. Its translation: CASSYRGLDTIYF.

A word on this clone: Its ends do not fully match the called genes, so a read error is possible. As DNA, the CDR3 is TGTTCCAGCAGCCAAAAACAGGCTGAAGCTTTCTTT. As protein: CSSSQKQAEAFF. The chain is built from TRBV7-9 and TRBJ1-1; D possibly corresponds to TRBD1 (5 bases). The CDR3 sequence is 12 residues long. Per germline, CDR1 SEHNR and CDR2 FQNEAQ (reference sequence).

This clone was seen only a few times. The chain combines TRBV20-1 with TRBJ1-2, with 7 positions matching TRBD1. Unmatched junction bases numbered 5, after V lost 0 bases and J lost 13 bases. The CDR3 totals 11 residues. The germline V gene has CDR1 DFQATT and CDR2 SNEGSKA (reference sequence). The CDR3 DNA reads as TGCAGTGCTAGAGAAGACAGGGAGTGCACCTTC. Its protein product is CSAREDRECTF.

This rearrangement joins TRBV6-5 to TRBJ2-5; 7 bases match TRBD1. The V and J ends lost 2 bases and 5 bases, in that order; junction bases with no gene match: 5. The CDR3 sequence is 14 residues long. Germline CDR1 is MNHEY and CDR2 is SVGAGI. Written as DNA, the CDR3 is TGTGCCAGCAGTTACAGGGGGCTTATGGAGACCCAGTACTTC. The encoded protein is CASSYRGLMETQYF.

The gene calls are TRBV18 and TRBJ2-7; D is possibly TRBD1 (6 bases). Germline V lookup: CDR1 KGHSH, CDR2 LQKENI. V was trimmed by 4 bases and J by 6 bases, leaving 16 bases between them. The CDR3 loop spans 14 amino acids. CDR3 residues: CASSLRGLVGEQYF. The CDR3 nucleotides are TGTGCCAGCTCACTGAGGGGGTTAGTGGGCGAGCAGTACTTC.

The chain employs TRBV5-1 and TRBJ2-7; 7 nucleotides align to TRBD1. The trim removed 0 bases at V and 4 bases at J, leaving 7 bases unmatched. This CDR3 region has 15 residues. From germline, CDR1 is SGHRS and CDR2 YFSETQ. Written as DNA, the CDR3 is TGCGCCAGCAGCTTGGCAGGGGGATCCCTTTACGAGCAGTACTTC. The encoded protein is CASSLAGGSLYEQYF.

This rearrangement joins TRBV30 to TRBJ2-7; weak D call: TRBD1 (8 bases). V lost 6 bases to trimming and J lost 6 bases, with 21 bases between them. The CDR3 is 14 amino acids. Germline V CDR1 and CDR2: GTSNPN, SVGIG (reference sequence). CDR3 bases: TGTGCCTGCCTTACAGGGGGGGCTTACGGCGAGCAGTACTTC. Protein: CACLTGGAYGEQYF.

The chain is built from TRBV2 and TRBJ1-2; D is possibly TRBD1 (6 bases). Germline assignment: CDR1 SNHLY and CDR2 FYNNEI. V gave up 10 bases and J gave up 7 bases, with 16 bases separating them. The length of the CDR3 is 12 residues. For the CDR3, the DNA is TGTGCCACCTCTCGGGGGGGCGCTGGCTACACCTTC. Protein product: CATSRGGAGYTF.

The J gene is TRBJ2-3, the V gene TRBV9; TRBD2 agrees at 11 bases. Germline values: CDR1 SGDLS, CDR2 YYNGEE. Trimming at V came to 4 bases and at J to 0 bases, leaving 4 bases not matched to a gene. This CDR3 comprises 16 residues. The CDR3 spells CASSILAGASTDTQYF. In DNA, the CDR3 is TGTGCCAGCAGCATACTAGCGGGGGCCAGCACAGATACGCAGTATTTT.

V gene TRBV1 combines with J gene TRBJ1-3; the listed D gene, TRBD1, was not tested against the DNA. TRBV1 is given as a pseudogene. The CDR3 covers 22 residues. The CDR3 DNA follows: TGCACCAGCAGCCAATACCTCCTGGGGTTAAAACCAGACAGGGTAACTGGAAACACCATATATTTT. As protein: CTSSQYLLGLKPDRVTGNTIYF.

The chain joins TRBV27 to TRBJ1-5; 7 bases map to TRBD1. The CDR3 is 14 amino acids. Germline trimming cut 6 bases from V and 5 bases from J; bases unmatched to any gene: 7. Looked up from germline, CDR1 is MNHEY and CDR2 is SMNVEV (reference sequence). CDR3 in amino acids: CASRRITGDQPQHF. The DNA of the CDR3 is TGTGCCAGCAGAAGGATTACAGGGGATCAGCCCCAGCATTTT.

This chain uses TRBV29-1 with TRBJ1-1; 9 bases agree with TRBD1. Germline V lookup: CDR1 SQVTM, CDR2 ANQGSEA. V shed 2 bases, J shed 1 base, and the junction held 20 bases outside the gene matches. This CDR3 region has 20 residues. In DNA, the CDR3 is TGCAGCGTTGAATTGCCCGGGAAGGGGACAGGGTTTCGATGGAACACTGAAGCTTTCTTT. As protein: CSVELPGKGTGFRWNTEAFF.

This rearrangement joins TRBV19 to TRBJ2-5, with 10 nucleotides matching TRBD2. J gave up 2 bases and V 1 base, and 4 bases lay outside the gene matches. This CDR3 contains 16 residues. Germline lookup yields CDR1 LNHDA and CDR2 SQIVND (reference sequence). The CDR3 bases are TGTGCCAGTAGTATAGGTCTAGCGGGGGATCAAGAGACCCAGTACTTC. It translates to CASSIGLAGDQETQYF. Based on the CDR3 plus reference TRBV19 and TRBJ2-5, the full variable domain is DGGITQSPKYLFRKEGQNVTLSCEQNLNHDAMYWYRQDPGQGLRLIYYSQIVNDFQKGDIAEGYSVSREKKESFPLTVTSAQKNPTAFYLCASSIGLAGDQETQYFGPGTRLLVL.

V usage is TRBV5-4 and J usage is TRBJ1-4; the match to TRBD1 covers 8 bases. This CDR3 is built from 15 residues. Losses at the gene ends were 4 bases for V and 11 bases for J; bases not matched to a gene: 13. The germline gives CDR1 SGHNT, CDR2 YYREEE (reference sequence). As DNA, the CDR3 is TGTGCCAGCAGCGGGGGACAGGCCGAGGGGGACAAACTGTTTTTT. Translating it yields CASSGGQAEGDKLFF.

The rearrangement uses TRBV4-2 and TRBJ1-2; 7 nucleotides agree with TRBD1. Germline V CDR1 and CDR2: LGHNA, YNFKEQ. This CDR3 is 15 amino acids long. The junction had 11 bases not matched to a gene; V was cut back by 2 bases and J by 8 bases. The CDR3 spells CASSQMGQLSGGYTF. In nucleotides, the CDR3 is TGTGCCAGCAGCCAAATGGGACAGCTTAGTGGGGGCTACACCTTC.

A remark on this clone: The junction shows a germline mismatch at one end, possibly a read error. CDR3 protein: CSSSLVSGGRRTYEQYF. The DNA of the CDR3 is TGTTCCAGCAGCTTAGTTTCGGGGGGGCGCCGGACCTACGAGCAGTACTTC. The chain has TRBV7-9 and TRBJ2-7; 8 bases match TRBD2. Germline V gene data show CDR1 as SEHNR and CDR2 as FQNEAQ (reference sequence). The CDR3 consists of 17 residues.

The genes are TRBV5-6 and TRBJ2-3; 10 bases are shared with TRBD1. CDR1 is SGHDT, CDR2 YYEEEE, per germline. Trimming removed 4 bases from V and 4 bases from J; junction bases left unmatched: 6. CDR3 length: 15 residues. CDR3 sequence: CASSGPGQGSDTQYF. CDR3 in DNA: TGTGCCAGCAGCGGCCCGGGACAGGGGTCAGATACGCAGTATTTT.

This clone was observed a few times. The chain recombines TRBV5-8 with TRBJ2-3, with D uncertain. The V gene lost 6 bases and the J gene lost 3 bases, with 14 bases spanning the gap. The CDR3 covers 14 residues. CDR1 is SGHTS and CDR2 is YDEGEE in the germline V gene. The chain's CDR3 is CASNLDITTDTQYF. CDR3 nucleotides: TGTGCCAGCAACCTCGACATAACTACAGATACGCAGTATTTT.

The chain carries TRBV6-5 and TRBJ1-1; possible D gene TRBD1, 6 bases. CDR1 and CDR2 (germline): MNHEY, SVGAGI. This CDR3 spans 14 amino acids. The V gene lost 2 bases and the J gene lost 1 base, with 8 bases spanning the gap. DNA of the CDR3: TGTGCCAGCAGTTACGGGACAACGAACACTGAAGCTTTCTTT. Residues: CASSYGTTNTEAFF.

The CDR3 sequence: CASSFSSFDTQYF. The CDR3 nucleotides are TGTGCCAGCAGCTTCTCTAGCTTCGATACGCAGTATTTT. The chain couples TRBV7-9 to TRBJ2-3; D may be TRBD2 (5 bases). This CDR3 region has 13 residues. Germline CDR1 and CDR2: SEHNR and FQNEAQ (reference sequence). Trimming took 3 bases from V and 6 from J, leaving 10 bases between them.

This clone appeared a few times. This rearrangement joins TRBV6-1 to TRBJ1-3; D gene ambiguous. V shed 1 base and J shed 6 bases, with 10 bases lying between them. This CDR3 is built from 14 residues. CDR1 and CDR2 from the germline V gene are MNHNS and SASEGT. The CDR3 region has the DNA TGTGCCAGCAGTGAAGTTCCCTCCCCAAACACCATATATTTT. It translates to CASSEVPSPNTIYF.

This rearrangement joins TRBV7-2 to TRBJ2-5; TRBD1 is a possible D gene (5 bases). V was shortened by 1 base and J by 7 bases, with 13 bases between the two germline ends. There are 14 residues in the CDR3. Germline values: CDR1 SGHTA, CDR2 FQGNSA. The chain's CDR3 is CASSLEGTGGTQYF. CDR3 nucleotides: TGTGCCAGCAGCTTAGAGGGTACAGGCGGGACCCAGTACTTC.